Presented here are 27 T cell receptor beta chains from one specimen sequenced in a study of T-cell reconstitution after alpha-beta-depleted transplantation in children. For TCRbeta, the library was prepared with unique molecular identifiers. A single record per CDR3 protein comes from TCRdb applying MiXCR to the PCR reads. This table has hundreds of thousands of distinct CDR3 sequences, 13% appearing once. The sequenced sample was PBMCs, obtained before TCRalphabeta/CD19-depleted stem cell transplant. These receptors were taken from a girl aged 2 to 10 with congenital amegakaryocytic thrombocytopenia, due to receive a stem cell transplant.

The V call is TRBV15, the J call TRBJ2-6; D is unclear. The CDR3 extends over 17 amino acids. The germline V gene has CDR1 LNHNV and CDR2 YYDKDF (reference sequence). With 0 bases removed from V and 0 bases from J, the gap between germline ends came to 9 bases. CDR3 loop: CATSREHTNSGANVLTF. The CDR3 DNA reads TGTGCCACCAGCAGAGAACATACAAACTCTGGGGCCAACGTCCTGACTTTC.

Note on this clonotype: The junction shows a germline mismatch at one end, possibly a read error. The gene calls are TRBV5-5 and TRBJ2-7; D gene uncertain. This CDR3 comprises 14 residues. Per germline, CDR1 SGHKS and CDR2 YYEKEE (reference sequence). Written as DNA, the CDR3 is TGTGCCGGCAGCTTGGAGTGGGACTCCTACGAGCAGTACTTC. Translating gives CAGSLEWDSYEQYF. The complete variable domain, with remaining parts taken from reference TRBV5-5 and TRBJ2-7, reads DAGVTQSPTHLIKTRGQQVTLRCSPISGHKSVSWYQQVLGQGPQFIFQYYEKEERGRGNFPDRFSARQFPNYSSELNVNALLLGDSALYLCAGSLEWDSYEQYFGPGTRLTVT.

This clonotype was seen a few times. This chain connects TRBV18 to TRBJ2-3; D ambiguous. This CDR3 region has 18 residues. The germline gives CDR1 KGHSH, CDR2 LQKENI. V was clipped by 6 bases and J by 1 base, with 23 bases between them. The CDR3 DNA follows: TGTGCCAGCTCCCCAGCCTACCCCAGGCTGTCCGGCACAGATACGCAGTATTTT. As protein: CASSPAYPRLSGTDTQYF.

This clonotype came up many times. This rearrangement joins TRBV5-1 to TRBJ1-6; tentatively, D is TRBD1 (6 bases). The CDR3 consists of 16 residues. V was cut by 2 bases and J by 10 bases, with 19 bases left in between. Germline V gene sequence: CDR1 SGHRS, CDR2 YFSETQ. CDR3 residues: CASSFTAGDLGSPLHF. CDR3 sequence (DNA): TGCGCCAGCAGCTTCACGGCAGGGGACCTAGGGTCACCCCTCCACTTT.

Many counts were recorded for this clonotype. This chain connects TRBV6-5 to TRBJ2-2; 10 nucleotides match TRBD2. The ends lost 4 bases at V and 3 bases at J; junction bases unmatched: 5. The CDR3 extends over 16 amino acids. Germline loops: CDR1 MNHEY, CDR2 SVGAGI. CDR3 loop: CASSSHLAGDTGELFF. The CDR3, as DNA: TGTGCCAGCAGTTCCCATCTAGCGGGAGACACCGGGGAGCTGTTTTTT.

This clonotype was seen ten or more times. The chain is built from TRBV9 and TRBJ2-7; 10 bases are shared with TRBD2. Germline V gene data show CDR1 as SGDLS and CDR2 as YYNGEE. This CDR3 has 15 amino acids. V dropped 0 bases and J dropped 2; count of bases not matched to a gene: 2. The CDR3 DNA follows: TGTGCCAGCAGCGTAGGTCTAGCGGGAGCCTACGAGCAGTACTTC. This translates into CASSVGLAGAYEQYF.

This clonotype was seen many times. The CDR3 DNA sequence: TGTGCCAGCAGCACAACACGGCTAGCGTCAGAACGCACCGGGGAGCTGTTTTTT. It codes for CASSTTRLASERTGELFF. The chain uses TRBV11-1 and TRBJ2-2; maybe TRBD2 (6 bases). CDR3 length: 18 residues. Germline V gives CDR1 SGHAT, CDR2 FQDESV (reference sequence). V was shortened by 5 bases and J by 4 bases, with 23 bases between the two germline ends.

This clonotype was seen at least ten times. This chain joins TRBV5-1 and TRBJ2-7; no reliable D call. V was cut by 3 bases and J by 7 bases, with 17 bases left in between. Germline loops: CDR1 SGHRS, CDR2 YFSETQ. The CDR3 is 14 amino acids. CDR3 bases: TGCGCCAGCAGCTCCAGCGATACCTTTGGGGAGCAGTACTTC. Translation gives CASSSSDTFGEQYF. The whole variable domain, filled in from reference TRBV5-1 and TRBJ2-7, reads KAGVTQTPRYLIKTRGQQVTLSCSPISGHRSVSWYQQTPGQGLQFLFEYFSETQRNKGNFPGRFSGRQFSNSRSEMNVSTLELGDSALYLCASSSSDTFGEQYFGPGTRLTVT.

This clonotype was found many times. This chain uses TRBV7-2 with TRBJ2-3, with 7 bases that match TRBD2. This CDR3 has 16 residues. In germline, CDR1 is SGHTA, CDR2 FQGNSA. V was pared by 3 bases and J by 6 bases, with 12 bases of the junction left unmatched. The CDR3 bases are TGTGCCAGCAGCTTCCCAAGGGTTGCGGGAGTGGATACGCAGTATTTT. Encoded protein: CASSFPRVAGVDTQYF.

This clonotype was recorded only once. V gene TRBV30 combines with J gene TRBJ2-1, with unresolved D. The CDR3 has 15 residues. The V and J ends lost 0 bases and 0 bases respectively, with 9 bases between them. Germline V lookup: CDR1 GTSNPN, CDR2 SVGIG (reference sequence). The CDR3 DNA is TGTGCCTGGAGTGTTGACTTGAGCTCCTACAATGAGCAGTTCTTC. Encoded protein: CAWSVDLSSYNEQFF. The variable domain in full, completed from reference TRBV30 and TRBJ2-1, reads SQTIHQWPATLVQPVGSPLSLECTVEGTSNPNLYWYRQAAGRGLQLLFYSVGIGQISSEVPQNLSASRPQDRQFILSSKKLLLSDSGFYLCAWSVDLSSYNEQFFGPGTRLTVL.

This clonotype was seen a few times. The chain combines TRBV19 with TRBJ1-5; 9 positions agree with TRBD1. Germline trimming cut 3 bases from V and 6 bases from J; bases unmatched to any gene: 6. CDR1 LNHDA and CDR2 SQIVND come from the germline V gene (reference sequence). CDR3 size: 15 residues. CDR3: CASSINTGGSQPQHF. The CDR3 DNA sequence: TGTGCCAGTAGTATTAATACAGGGGGCAGTCAGCCCCAGCATTTT.

The CDR3 here is CAWSAQSYGYTF. CDR3 DNA: TGTGCCTGGAGTGCACAGAGCTATGGCTACACCTTC. The chain couples TRBV30 to TRBJ1-2; D ambiguous. Trimming pared 1 base from V and 4 bases from J, leaving 7 bases between. Germline V lookup: CDR1 GTSNPN, CDR2 SVGIG (reference sequence). The CDR3 covers 12 residues.

There are many counts of this clonotype. The J gene is TRBJ2-7, the V gene TRBV20-1, with a possible D match to TRBD1 (6 bases). Germline V gives CDR1 DFQATT, CDR2 SNEGSKA (reference sequence). V lost 2 bases and J 6 bases, leaving 14 bases between the germline ends. The CDR3 is 13 amino acids. In nucleotides, the CDR3 is TGCAGTGCTAGACAACAGGGTCTCGGCGAGCAGTACTTC. Protein sequence: CSARQQGLGEQYF.

The gene calls are TRBV20-1 and TRBJ2-1; TRBD2 is a possible D gene (5 bases). This CDR3 has 14 amino acids. CDR1 is DFQATT, CDR2 SNEGSKA, per germline (reference sequence). The V end was cut by 2 bases, the J end by 0 bases, with 8 bases between. The chain's CDR3 is CSARKRGSYNEQFF. CDR3 sequence (DNA): TGCAGTGCTAGAAAACGGGGCTCCTACAATGAGCAGTTCTTC.

This clonotype showed up many times. This chain uses TRBV2 with TRBJ2-7; a possible D gene is TRBD2 (6 bases). CDR3 length: 14 residues. Germline CDR1 is SNHLY and CDR2 is FYNNEI. Trimming removed 8 bases from V and 3 bases from J, with 17 bases in between. CDR3 DNA: TGTGCCAGCCAGGAGGGCCTCGCGAACTACGAGCAGTACTTC. Its translation: CASQEGLANYEQYF.

The chain joins TRBV27 to TRBJ2-6; unclear D gene. Trimming took 6 bases from V and 0 from J, leaving 6 bases between them. Germline values: CDR1 MNHEY, CDR2 SMNVEV (reference sequence). CDR3 length: 14 residues. DNA of the CDR3: TGTGCCAGCAGATTCATCTCTGGGGCCAACGTCCTGACTTTC. Its protein product is CASRFISGANVLTF.

In this sample, this clonotype turned up many times. The rearrangement joins TRBV7-2 to TRBJ2-1, with TRBD2 matching 11 bases. Germline CDR1 reads SGHTA; CDR2 reads FQGNSA. The junction had 13 bases not matched to a gene; V was cut back by 6 bases and J by 6 bases. The CDR3 covers 17 residues. The CDR3 sequence is CASSSGTSGSSSNEQFF. The CDR3 DNA reads as TGTGCCAGCAGTTCGGGGACTAGCGGAAGCTCAAGCAATGAGCAGTTCTTC.

As for this clonotype: A read error may be the cause here, since a much bigger clone is one base away. The chain is built from TRBV20-1 and TRBJ2-3, with D maybe TRBD2 (5 bases). Germline V gene sequence: CDR1 DFQATT, CDR2 SNEGSKA (reference sequence). Trimming removed 5 bases at V and 0 bases at J, with 6 bases between. The CDR3 contains 12 residues. The CDR3 DNA reads as TGCAGTGCTTGGACTAGCACAGATACGCAGTATTTT. It is translated as CSAWTSTDTQYF.

This clonotype was seen at least ten times. This chain joins TRBV27 and TRBJ1-1; D is undetermined. There are 19 residues in the CDR3. Germline V gene data show CDR1 as MNHEY and CDR2 as SMNVEV (reference sequence). V was trimmed by 5 bases and J by 5 bases, leaving 30 bases between them. CDR3 amino acids: CASSPRPFILLYFGTEAFF. As DNA, the CDR3 is TGTGCCAGCAGTCCGAGACCCTTTATTTTGTTGTACTTCGGGACTGAAGCTTTCTTT.

This clonotype came up many times. The J gene is TRBJ2-5, the V gene TRBV28; 10 nucleotides line up with TRBD2. Per the germline V gene, CDR1 is MDHEN and CDR2 is SYDVKM. With 4 bases clipped from V and 1 base from J, the junction kept 12 bases outside the gene matches. The length of the CDR3 is 18 residues. DNA for the CDR3: TGTGCCAGCAGTTGGCGGTCTAGCGGGAGTTTAGGCCAAGAGACCCAGTACTTC. It is translated as CASSWRSSGSLGQETQYF.

The chain links TRBV5-1 to TRBJ1-2; 7 bases map to TRBD1. CDR3 length: 16 amino acids. V shed 4 bases, J shed 3 bases, and the junction held 12 bases outside the gene matches. In germline, CDR1 is SGHRS, CDR2 YFSETQ. The DNA for the CDR3 is TGCGCCAGCAGCCAACCCGGCGGCAGGGGGGACTATGGCTACACCTTC. Its protein is CASSQPGGRGDYGYTF.

This clonotype was observed a handful of times. This rearrangement joins TRBV12-3 or TRBV12-4 to TRBJ2-7, with D unclear. This CDR3 region has 12 residues. V was shortened by 4 bases and J by 4 bases, with 8 bases between the two germline ends. CDR3 DNA sequence: TGTGCCAGCAGTTCGGCGAGGTACGAGCAGTACTTC. This codes for CASSSARYEQYF.

This chain joins TRBV30 and TRBJ2-7, with 8 bases that match TRBD2. The CDR3 is 14 amino acids. Germline V gene sequence: CDR1 GTSNPN, CDR2 SVGIG (reference sequence). V was clipped by 4 bases and J by 1 base; unmatched bases: 6. CDR3 in amino acids: CAWKASGHSYEQYF. CDR3 sequence (DNA): TGTGCCTGGAAGGCTAGCGGGCATTCCTACGAGCAGTACTTC.

This clonotype was detected many times. This chain uses TRBV7-9 with TRBJ2-1; 8 bases map to TRBD2. V dropped 5 bases and J dropped 8; count of bases not matched to a gene: 5. The CDR3 contains 13 residues. CDR1 is SEHNR, CDR2 FQNEAQ, per germline (reference sequence). CDR3 residues: CASSGTRGHEQFF. Here the CDR3 DNA reads TGTGCCAGCAGCGGGACTAGGGGCCATGAGCAGTTCTTC.

This chain uses TRBV27 with TRBJ2-1; weak D call: TRBD2 (5 bases). Germline CDR1 and CDR2: MNHEY and SMNVEV (reference sequence). V was shortened by 3 bases and J by 6 bases, with 15 bases between the two germline ends. The CDR3 loop spans 15 amino acids. This CDR3 is CASSFASSSRNEQFF. The CDR3 DNA follows: TGTGCCAGCAGTTTTGCTAGCTCTAGTCGCAATGAGCAGTTCTTC.

This clonotype came up many times. V and J are TRBV27 and TRBJ2-1; D unclear. The CDR3 length is 13 residues. Germline loops: CDR1 MNHEY, CDR2 SMNVEV (reference sequence). The ends were cut back, 3 bases at V and 5 bases at J, with 8 bases in the middle. DNA of the CDR3: TGTGCCAGCAGTTTTTACTTACACAATGAGCAGTTCTTC. It translates to CASSFYLHNEQFF.

The chain combines TRBV12-3 or TRBV12-4 with TRBJ2-6; 7 bases map to TRBD1. The V gene end was trimmed by 6 bases and the J gene end by 0 bases; junction bases not matched to a gene: 8. The CDR3 runs to 17 residues. The CDR3 is CASSPGQSLSGANVLTF. The CDR3 coding sequence is TGTGCCAGCAGCCCGGGACAGAGCCTCTCTGGGGCCAACGTCCTGACTTTC.